One TCR beta chain is described in this entry. The specificity of this receptor is unknown. No base quality values were provided; no much bigger clone lies one nucleotide off. What the time point label conveys for this sample: around 29 days on oral tofacitinib. The treatment or condition label, as the study defines it: oral pan-JAK inhibitor, 5-10 mg twice daily. Lesional scalp punch biopsies and peripheral blood were obtained from alopecia areata patients. PBMCs were isolated by density centrifugation and stained for CD3, CD4 and CD8, after which CD4+ and CD8+ T cells were sorted on a FACSAria. Receptor amplification or capture employed the immunoSEQ multiplex PCR assay. RNA was extracted from all samples and reverse transcribed into cDNA, which served as template for TCR sequencing. First-strand cDNA was synthesized with SuperScript III using a 2:1 mix of oligo-dT and random hexamers. Amplification bias was assessed with a synthetic immune receptor repertoire, and residual bias was removed computationally. Per the source publication's procedure: Raw reads were preprocessed to remove errors, and CDR3 was defined according to IMGT conventions as the region from the conserved cysteine to phenylalanine. Clonality was computed as 1 minus the Shannon entropy, with the entropy normalized by log2 of the number of productive unique TCRs. Whether each scalp clone was CD4 or CD8 was inferred by checking scalp TCRbeta sequences against the CD4 and CD8 repertoires from sorted blood. TCRdb took this table from immuneACCESS and kept in-frame rearrangements with V and J called. Such tables lack part of the clones; where checked against another copy, unresolved V genes explain under half of the gap, and the rest is unexplained. V and J calls and clone size are copied from that table; D and trimming were computed from the DNA. This sample has about 210,000 clones in its table, and around 57% of those were observed once. 1.6% of the sample lies in the top ten.

The germline V and J ends show losses of 6 bases and 6 bases respectively, and no gene match explains 11 bases of the junction. The germline V gene (reference sequence) yields LNHDA for CDR1 and SQIVND for CDR2. The CDR3 goes from the cysteine to the phenylalanine over 14 residues. CDR3 DNA only is kept here, 42 bases in frame from base 1. The data stem from a study of CD8+ T cells in alopecia areata (dated by TCRdb to 2017 to 2018). Study-wide context: Treated patients were enrolled in an open-label pilot trial of oral tofacitinib, 5 to 10 mg twice daily, for moderate-to-severe alopecia areata. Patients received tofacitinib for 6 to 18 months and were then followed off drug for 6 months to check for delayed response and recurrence. immunoSEQ multiplex PCR using 35 Vbeta forward primers and 13 Jbeta reverse primers was used to amplify TCRbeta CDR3 regions. Patients on tofacitinib were biopsied at baseline and after 4 and 24 weeks of treatment, and several of the patients also had a later scalp biopsy. Clonality in the scalp was compared among normal scalp (n=4), patchy alopecia areata scalp (n=8), and alopecia totalis/universalis scalp (n=8). In both human patients and the C3H/HeJ mouse model, the study applied high-throughput TCRbeta sequencing to look at T cell clonal expansion in alopecia areata. RNA came from the PAXgene miRNA kit for fixed scalp, the miRNeasy kit for PBMCs, and the RNeasy kit for mouse skin. For the treated patients, the SALT score, which quantifies what percentage of scalp surface area is affected, served as the measure of disease severity. On the human side, TCRbeta sequencing was run on scalp tissue and on sorted CD4+ and CD8+ peripheral blood T cells from healthy controls and from alopecia areata patients with either patchy or totalis/universalis disease. Broad study findings and their caveats: The treated cohort was small, with a single nonresponder, so links between baseline CD8+ expansion and response need larger studies. Unlike mouse skin, where gammadelta T cells dominate, normal human skin contains resident alphabeta T cells that get sequenced too, which complicates analysis of the scalp TCR repertoire. Tofacitinib significantly decreased scalp clonality and the number of expanded CD8+ clones among the top 100 scalp clones. Shared TCR sequences between patients were less evident than in mice, which may be partly attributable to HLA diversity in the patient population. Compared with normal scalp, lesional scalp, particularly in alopecia totalis/universalis, had higher clonality and more expanded CD8+ clones, which suggests antigenic drive. During tofacitinib treatment, many expanded lesional clones remained in scalp and blood, and this persistence may partly explain relapse after treatment is stopped.

The specimen comprised CD4+ T cells sorted from blood, sampled at week 4, from a patient treated with tofacitinib. This receptor was taken from a human donor with alopecia areata. The V gene is TRBV19 and the J gene is TRBJ2-7; the junction holds 7 bases that match TRBD1. CDR3 protein: CASRNKLTGTEQYF. The bases are TGTGCCAGTAGAAACAAACTGACAGGGACCGAGCAGTACTTC.